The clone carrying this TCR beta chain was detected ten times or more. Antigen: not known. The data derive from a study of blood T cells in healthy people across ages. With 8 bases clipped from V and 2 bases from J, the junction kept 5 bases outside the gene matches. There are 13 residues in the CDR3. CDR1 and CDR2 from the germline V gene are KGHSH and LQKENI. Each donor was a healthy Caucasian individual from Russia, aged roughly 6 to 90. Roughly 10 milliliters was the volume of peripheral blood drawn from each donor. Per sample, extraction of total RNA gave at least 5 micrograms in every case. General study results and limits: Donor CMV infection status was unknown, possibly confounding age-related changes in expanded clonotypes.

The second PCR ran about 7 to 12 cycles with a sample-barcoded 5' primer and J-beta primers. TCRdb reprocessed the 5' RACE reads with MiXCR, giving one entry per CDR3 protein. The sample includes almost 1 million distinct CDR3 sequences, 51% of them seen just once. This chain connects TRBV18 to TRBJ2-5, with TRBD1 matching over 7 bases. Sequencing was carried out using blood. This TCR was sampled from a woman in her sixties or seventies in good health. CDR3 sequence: CASSRGQQETQYF. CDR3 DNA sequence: TGTGCCAGCAGCCGGGGACAGCAAGAGACCCAGTACTTC.